This T cell receptor (beta chain) was retrieved from a study of PD-L1 blockade in urothelial cancer. Background on the study: About 90% of the 29 patients were men who had bladder-origin urothelial cancer.

Stated time point: peripheral blood 6 weeks after treatment start. Per the germline V gene, CDR1 is GTSNPN and CDR2 is SVGIG (reference sequence). Deletions cut 0 bases from V and 1 base from J, with 9 bases between. This CDR3 contains 14 residues. In this sample, this clone turned up a few times. Here immunoSEQ multiplex PCR was the method, and the copy in TCRdb shows in-frame clones only, minus some. The table has roughly 100,000 clones, approximately 87% seen once; the top ten hold around 7.7%. The sequencing used PBMCs, collected around atezolizumab (anti-PD-L1) treatment. This chain joins TRBV30 and TRBJ1-1; D remains ambiguous. This clonotype originated in an older man with urothelial cancer. This CDR3 is CAWSVLYGNTEAFF. The CDR3 DNA follows: TGTGCCTGGAGTGTACTTTACGGGAACACTGAAGCTTTCTTT.